The source of this T cell receptor (beta chain) is a study of identical twins (dated by TCRdb to the mid-2010s). Concerning the study at large: The study deep-sequenced TCR alpha and beta repertoires from monozygotic twins, unrelated adults of various ages and cord blood to test whether fetal clonotypes persist. Replicate twin experiments were performed at different times using different library preparation protocols to rule out contamination.

For this clonotype: This clone's antigen is unknown. No much larger clonotype is one base removed from it; base qualities were not supplied.

The receptor library was made with 5' RACE. TCRdb records Illumina HiSeq 2000 as the sequencer. A universal primer binding site was introduced by template switching, and a unique molecular identifier was present in the final cDNA, enabling accurate counting of TCR cDNA molecules. Specific primers in the conserved constant-segment region were used to synthesize first-strand cDNA for TCR alpha and beta chains. To control for contamination, every cDNA library was double barcoded, receiving both a SMART-Mk sample barcode and Illumina barcodes. TruSeq adapter sequences, together with Illumina sample barcodes, were added in two successive PCR steps. TCR alpha and beta cDNA libraries were sequenced on the Illumina HiSeq platform with custom primers. In the paper's pipeline: MiGEC processed the raw reads to extract unique molecular identifiers, while MiXCR was used to determine the CDR3 positions. Recombination models were inferred per individual with the repgenHMM and IGoR tools using an EM algorithm. The tcR package in R was used for shared clonotype analysis, with sharing normalized by the product of cloneset sizes. Out-of-frame nonproductive sequences were analyzed to study raw recombination free of thymic and clonal selection effects. In-frame beta chains were kept once TCRdb had trimmed the public reads at Q25 with fastp and called clones with MiXCR. Rows are combined by CDR3 protein, so each entry shows the most common genes and DNA. For this entry, the V and J calls and clone size follow TCRdb and not the study's own pipeline. The sample contains nearly 900,000 distinct CDR3 sequences, around 12% of them found a single time. The ten top clones hold around 1.6% of the sample.

Inclusive of the bounding cysteine and phenylalanine, the CDR3 is 14 residues long. Only the CDR3 DNA is retained, 42 bases long and in frame from the first base. Reading the germline V gene gives CDR1 KGHDR and CDR2 SFDVKD. After removal of 9 bases from V and 8 bases from J, the junction retains 10 bases not matched to a gene. Every donor was a healthy Caucasian. The twin cohort consisted of three pairs of female monozygotic twins, all aged roughly 18 to 30 years. RNA for TCR libraries was isolated from peripheral blood mononuclear cells. Study-level results and caveats: Because the same donors could not be followed over many years, the conclusions depended on cross-sectional statistical analysis. The excess sharing between twins in beta out-of-frame sequences was weaker because fewer shared sequences reduced the signal-to-noise ratio. In monozygotic twins, out-of-frame TCR alpha sharing was systematically underestimated by recombination models, although the models agreed with sharing between unrelated individuals. Fewer insertions were carried by abundant cord blood beta clonotypes; a weaker similar trend was observed in young adult naive repertoires, while no such trend was observed in memory repertoires. Zero-insertion analyses could be partly confounded by invariant T cells such as MAIT and iNKT, though diverse VJ usage argued against such confounding for most clonotypes. Compared with coincidental sharing between unrelated individuals, out-of-frame TCR alpha sequences shared between twins showed an excess of sequences with low generation probability.

The same specimen was also included in a second study, on yellow fever vaccine responses in identical twins. Drawing on the second study: The T cell response to vaccination in identical twins was reported by the authors to appear partly convergent and partly personalized. Focusing on identical twins, the study followed the T cell clones that responded to the vaccine, and did so with precision.

The sample comprised PBMCs. This chain joins TRBV24-1 to TRBJ2-2, and TRBD2 matches 8 of the central bases. The receptor was derived from a woman between 18 and 29 years old in good health. The nucleotide sequence reads TGTGCCACCCAAGCGGGAGTGCGTCTAGGGGAGCTGTTTTTT. It is translated as CATQAGVRLGELFF.